This T cell receptor beta chain comes out of a study of a mutant IDH1 vaccine in newly diagnosed glioma. Study in general: Antecedent treatment encompassed radiotherapy, temozolomide, or their combination; the majority received both. Findings and limits, study-wide: Immune responses arising from the vaccine appeared in approximately 93% of patients.

The data were produced by immunoSEQ multiplex PCR, yet TCRdb's version contains in-frame clones alone and is incomplete. Seen here are over 55,000 clones, 89% observed once, and the top ten hold roughly 1.9%. Time point given: week 11, during vaccination. With topical imiquimod, each dose of the vaccine consisted of 300 ug of mutant IDH1 20-mer peptide. Details on this clone: What it binds is unknown.

Germline CDR1 is SGHTA and CDR2 is FQGTGA. With V trimmed by 2 bases and J by 5 bases, 3 bases remained unmatched. This CDR3 spans 15 amino acids. This sample comprised PBMCs, obtained from a glioma patient whose treatment included an IDH1 peptide vaccine. The chain has TRBV7-3 and TRBJ2-2; TRBD2 matches 9 bases. The sequence was collected from a man aged 35 to 55 with glioma. CDR3: CASSLLAGGTGELFF. CDR3 sequence (DNA): TGTGCCAGCAGCTTACTGGCGGGAGGGACCGGGGAGCTGTTTTTT.